Each of the 23 T cell receptor beta chains below was sequenced from the same sample in a study of blood T cells in healthy people across ages (dated by TCRdb to about 2015). The library relied on 5' RACE. Sequencing was performed on an Illumina HiSeq 2500. A second roughly 6 to 12 cycle PCR used a sample-barcoded 5' primer and a J-beta primer mix. TCRdb reprocessed the public reads (quality trimming at Q25 with fastp, clone calling with MiXCR) and kept in-frame beta chains. Duplicate CDR3 protein sequences are folded into a single record with the most common DNA and genes. The sample data list hundreds of thousands of distinct CDR3 sequences, and around three fifths of these were observed just once. The ten largest clones represent 35% to 40% of the sample. Sequenced input: blood. These receptors were collected from a man between 60 and 75 years old in good health.

Many counts were recorded for this clonotype. In DNA form, the CDR3 reads TGCGCCAGCAGCTTGGGACAGGGGGCTAACTCCTACGAGCAGTACTTC. Residues: CASSLGQGANSYEQYF. This chain joins TRBV5-1 and TRBJ2-7, with 10 bases identical to TRBD1. Germline CDR1 reads SGHRS; CDR2 reads YFSETQ. CDR3 length: 16 residues. V trimming: 0 bases; J trimming: 0 bases; junction bases outside the gene matches: 3.

This clonotype was picked up one time. V usage is TRBV20-1 and J usage is TRBJ2-6, with D unclear. CDR3 size: 16 residues. Trimming pared 1 base from V and 1 base from J, leaving 11 bases between. Germline V gene data show CDR1 as DFQATT and CDR2 as SNEGSKA (reference sequence). The CDR3: CSARGTRKSGANVLTF. The CDR3 DNA sequence: TGCAGTGCTAGAGGGACCAGAAAATCTGGGGCCAACGTCCTGACTTTC.

This clonotype appeared a single time. The chain joins TRBV7-8 to TRBJ2-7; 7 nucleotides align to TRBD1. Germline values: CDR1 SGHVS, CDR2 FQNEAQ. The CDR3 contains 12 residues. V was clipped by 8 bases and J by 5 bases; unmatched bases: 6. CDR3 nucleotides: TGTGCCAGCGCCAGGGGGTCCGACGAGCAGTACTTC. It translates to CASARGSDEQYF.

The gene calls are TRBV29-1 and TRBJ2-2; 8 bases agree with TRBD1. This CDR3 is 14 amino acids long. V lost 3 bases and J lost 6; bases outside the gene matches: 6. The germline CDR1 and CDR2 sequences are SQVTM and ANQGSEA. The CDR3 loop reads CSVDPGQAAGELFF. DNA for the CDR3: TGCAGCGTTGATCCGGGACAGGCGGCCGGGGAGCTGTTTTTT.

The chain is built from TRBV5-5 and TRBJ2-5; the match to TRBD1 covers 11 bases. The J call may be faulty, since TRBJ2-7 better matches the DNA end. The CDR3 length is 17 residues. Per the germline V gene, CDR1 is SGHKS and CDR2 is YYEKEE (reference sequence). CDR3 sequence (DNA): TGTGCCAGCAGCTTGTCCAGCGGACAGGGGGCGCGGTACGAGCAGTACTTC. Amino acid sequence: CASSLSSGQGARYEQYF.

The genes are TRBV9 and TRBJ1-2; 7 positions agree with TRBD1. The CDR3 has 13 residues. Looked up from germline, CDR1 is SGDLS and CDR2 is YYNGEE. The V segment lost 5 bases and the J segment 4 bases; nucleotides outside the gene matches: 5. CDR3 in amino acids: CASRGGLIYGYTF. The CDR3 bases are TGTGCCAGCAGAGGGGGCCTGATCTATGGCTACACCTTC. Full variable domain (outside the CDR3, taken from reference TRBV9 and TRBJ1-2): DSGVTQTPKHLITATGQRVTLRCSPRSGDLSVYWYQQSLDQGLQFLIQYYNGEERAKGNILERFSAQQFPDLHSELNLSSLELGDSALYFCASRGGLIYGYTFGSGTRLTVV.

The chain links TRBV2 to TRBJ1-1, with a weak D call TRBD1 (5 bases). V shed 3 bases and J shed 7 bases, with 18 bases lying between them. Germline V gene data show CDR1 as SNHLY and CDR2 as FYNNEI. CDR3 length equals 15 residues. The CDR3 protein is CASSDRDGLRGEAFF. CDR3 bases: TGTGCCAGCAGTGACAGGGATGGATTACGCGGTGAAGCTTTCTTT.

V is TRBV3-1 and J is TRBJ1-4; D remains unclear. The CDR3 has 14 amino acids. V dropped 2 bases and J dropped 5 bases, with 9 bases sitting between them. Germline V gene sequence: CDR1 LGHDT, CDR2 YNNKEL (reference sequence). CDR3 bases: TGTGCCAGCAGCCAACGGCACTCCAATGAAAAACTGTTTTTT. It yields the protein CASSQRHSNEKLFF.

A few counts support this clonotype. The genes are TRBV3-1 and TRBJ2-2; D is unresolved. CDR1 and CDR2 from the germline V gene are LGHDT and YNNKEL (reference sequence). Trimming stripped 8 bases from V and 7 bases from J, with 14 bases between. The CDR3 spans 13 residues. The CDR3 sequence: CASQRPPDGELFF. For the CDR3, the DNA is TGTGCCAGCCAAAGACCTCCCGACGGGGAGCTGTTTTTT.

In this sample, this clonotype turned up once. The chain employs TRBV7-2 and TRBJ2-1; D is undetermined. V shed 2 bases and J shed 7 bases, with 9 bases lying between them. Germline CDR1 reads SGHTA; CDR2 reads FQGNSA. The CDR3 runs to 13 residues. DNA for the CDR3: TGTGCCAGCAGCTTATTAGGGCGGAATGAGCAGTTCTTC. Residues: CASSLLGRNEQFF.

The gene calls are TRBV5-1 and TRBJ1-2; no definite D call. The CDR3 sequence is 14 residues long. V lost 1 base and J lost 8, with 15 bases in between. CDR1 and CDR2 from the germline V gene are SGHRS and YFSETQ. The CDR3 DNA follows: TGCGCCAGCAGCTTGTCGGCAGGTCCAGGAGGCTACACCTTC. This sequence encodes CASSLSAGPGGYTF.

This clonotype turned up a few times. The genes are TRBV21-1 and TRBJ2-7. TRBV21-1 is classified as a pseudogene. This CDR3 contains 20 residues. CDR3 residues: CASSKGGLVVKEIGWDEQYF. CDR3 nucleotide sequence: TGTGCCAGCAGCAAAGGAGGTCTGGTGGTAAAGGAGATTGGTTGGGACGAGCAGTACTTC.

The chain couples TRBV7-2 to TRBJ2-5; 15 nucleotides align to TRBD2. The V gene end was trimmed by 5 bases and the J gene end by 3 bases; junction bases not matched to a gene: 7. The germline V gene encodes CDR1 SGHTA and CDR2 FQGNSA. The CDR3 length is 17 residues. DNA for the CDR3: TGTGCCAGCAGCCCCCCCGGACTAGCGGGGGGGAAAGAGACCCAGTACTTC. This sequence encodes CASSPPGLAGGKETQYF.

The rearrangement uses TRBV4-1 and TRBJ2-1; the match to TRBD2 covers 8 bases. This CDR3 region has 16 residues. V shed 3 bases and J 4 bases; nucleotides not matched to a gene: 8. Germline CDR1 MGHRA, CDR2 YSYEKL. The CDR3 region has the DNA TGCGCCAGCAGCCAGCGGGCAAGCGGGGGTTACAATGAGCAGTTCTTC. It encodes CASSQRASGGYNEQFF.

This clonotype was seen a few times. The gene calls are TRBV20-1 and TRBJ2-1; the D is unclear. V was clipped by 1 base and J by 5 bases, with 6 bases between them. The CDR3 covers 12 residues. Germline V gene sequence: CDR1 DFQATT, CDR2 SNEGSKA (reference sequence). The CDR3 DNA reads as TGCAGTGCTAGAGTTGCTAACAATGAGCAGTTCTTC. It is translated as CSARVANNEQFF.

This chain uses TRBV29-1 with TRBJ2-5; D is possibly TRBD2 (6 bases). CDR3 length: 12 residues. V was cut by 4 bases and J by 0 bases, with 6 bases left in between. Germline loops: CDR1 SQVTM, CDR2 ANQGSEA. CDR3 in amino acids: CSVGEDQETQYF. The CDR3 bases are TGCAGCGTTGGGGAGGACCAAGAGACCCAGTACTTC.

J is TRBJ2-7 and V is TRBV6-6; TRBD1 matches 9 bases. Germline V gene data show CDR1 as MNHNY and CDR2 as SVGAGI (reference sequence). The trim removed 6 bases at V and 2 bases at J, leaving 5 bases unmatched. The length of the CDR3 is 14 residues. The CDR3 reads CASRAGQGTYEQYF. The CDR3 DNA reads TGTGCCAGCAGGGCAGGACAGGGGACCTACGAGCAGTACTTC.

The chain couples TRBV20-1 to TRBJ2-7; TRBD1 might be the D (5 bases). Trimming removed 4 bases from V and 2 bases from J, with 12 bases in between. CDR3 length equals 13 residues. Germline loops: CDR1 DFQATT, CDR2 SNEGSKA (reference sequence). The CDR3 region is CSAKSTATYEQYF. The CDR3 region has the DNA TGCAGTGCTAAATCGACAGCTACCTACGAGCAGTACTTC.

This clonotype has more than one count but fewer than ten. The chain has TRBV10-3 and TRBJ2-5; 8 bases fit TRBD1. Germline V gene data show CDR1 as ENHRY and CDR2 as SYGVKD. The CDR3 extends over 14 amino acids. V lost 5 bases, J lost 2 bases, and 4 bases stayed unmatched. The CDR3 loop reads CAISRTGSQETQYF. CDR3 sequence (DNA): TGTGCCATCAGTCGGACAGGGAGTCAAGAGACCCAGTACTTC.

This rearrangement joins TRBV3-1 to TRBJ2-5; D not certain. The length of the CDR3 is 16 residues. V was shortened by 3 bases and J by 9 bases, with 23 bases between the two germline ends. The germline V gene encodes CDR1 LGHDT and CDR2 YNNKEL (reference sequence). The CDR3 loop reads CASSHPSAKIRGPQYF. CDR3 sequence (DNA): TGTGCCAGCAGCCACCCCTCCGCAAAAATTCGTGGGCCCCAGTACTTC.

The chain carries TRBV6-6 and TRBJ1-1; perhaps TRBD1 as D (5 bases). Trimming removed 8 bases at V and 1 base at J, with 5 bases between. In germline, CDR1 is MNHNY, CDR2 SVGAGI (reference sequence). CDR3 size: 11 residues. Here the CDR3 reads CASGQNTEAFF. CDR3 DNA sequence: TGTGCCAGCGGACAGAACACTGAAGCTTTCTTT.

This clonotype was detected a few times. V is TRBV25-1 and J is TRBJ1-1, with D hard to call. Germline CDR1 reads MGHDK; CDR2 reads SYGVNS. Between the trimmed V and J ends, which lost 2 bases and 0 bases, there was a span of 4 bases. The CDR3 consists of 13 residues. The CDR3: CASSERVNTEAFF. CDR3 DNA sequence: TGTGCCAGCAGTGAAAGGGTGAACACTGAAGCTTTCTTT.

The chain links TRBV28 to TRBJ2-6; 7 bases agree with TRBD1. Germline V gene lookup returns CDR1 MDHEN and CDR2 SYDVKM. The junction had 5 bases not matched to a gene; V was cut back by 6 bases and J by 0 bases. This CDR3 has 16 residues. The CDR3 DNA is TGTGCCAGCAGAGCTACAGGGGTCTCTGGGGCCAACGTCCTGACTTTC. As protein: CASRATGVSGANVLTF.